Below, 3 T cell receptor beta chains from the same sample are listed, as sequenced in a study of CD8+ T cells in alopecia areata. The sequencing template was cDNA reverse transcribed from extracted RNA. Assay used: immunoSEQ multiplex PCR; TCRdb lists only in-frame clones, some missing. Seen here are about 270,000 clones, around 64% observed once, and the top ten hold 0.75% to 0.95%. Stated treatment: oral pan-JAK inhibitor, 5-10 mg twice daily. The sample consisted of CD4+ T cells sorted from blood, taken at approximately week 52, from a patient treated with tofacitinib. These receptors originate from a human donor with alopecia areata.

This rearrangement joins TRBV7-9 to TRBJ2-7; D is unclear. V gave up 2 bases and J gave up 5 bases, with 10 bases separating them. Germline lookup yields CDR1 SEHNR and CDR2 FQNEAQ (reference sequence). The CDR3 extends over 13 amino acids. The CDR3 DNA is TGTGCCAGCAGCTTATCCGGGCAGCACGAGCAGTACTTC. Protein product: CASSLSGQHEQYF.

The chain uses TRBV14 and TRBJ1-5, with D uncertain. CDR3 length: 14 residues. V lost 3 bases, J lost 4 bases, and 10 bases lay in between. Germline CDR1 SGHDN, CDR2 FVKESK. The CDR3 nucleotides are TGTGCCAGCAGCCAGGGGTTTCGGAATCAGCCCCAGCATTTT. Amino acid sequence: CASSQGFRNQPQHF.

This clone was found a few times. This chain links TRBV2 with TRBJ1-4; D remains ambiguous. With 7 bases removed from V and 5 bases from J, the gap between germline ends came to 8 bases. CDR3 length: 12 amino acids. Germline-derived CDR1 and CDR2 are SNHLY and FYNNEI. CDR3 residues: CASNRGNEKLFF. DNA of the CDR3: TGTGCCAGCAACCGGGGAAATGAAAAACTGTTTTTT.